This entry concerns a single TCR beta chain. The data belong to a study of cytomegalovirus exposure and HLA in healthy donors. PCR primers comprised 60 Vbeta and 13 Jbeta primers. Profiled with immunoSEQ multiplex PCR; TCRdb holds only in-frame clones, not every one. Among more than 95,000 clones listed, 77% were seen once. Sequenced material: PBMCs. The clonotype originates from a woman aged 35 to 49 in good health and CMV-seropositive.

The CDR3 spells CAISESMYEQYF. In DNA form, the CDR3 reads TGTGCCATCAGTGAGTCAATGTACGAGCAGTACTTC. The V call is TRBV10-3, the J call TRBJ2-5, with unresolved D. Gene TRBJ2-7 matches the end of the DNA better, so the J call may be wrong. The CDR3 is 12 amino acids. Germline loops: CDR1 ENHRY, CDR2 SYGVKD.